These 4 T cell receptor beta chains originate from one sample sequenced in a study of cytomegalovirus exposure and HLA in healthy donors. PCR used 60 Vbeta primers and 13 Jbeta primers. Sequencing used immunoSEQ multiplex PCR; TCRdb keeps in-frame clones, though not all of them. The sample records about 96,000 clones, roughly 74% being singletons. Material for sequencing was PBMCs. These receptors originate from a woman aged 70-85 years in good health and CMV-seropositive.

This clone has a single count. DNA of the CDR3: TGCGCCAGCAGCCAAGATGCGGGGGCGGGAGAGACCCAGTACTTC. Translated, it gives CASSQDAGAGETQYF. The chain links TRBV4-3 to TRBJ2-5; perhaps TRBD2 as D (7 bases). The germline gives CDR1 LGHNA, CDR2 YSLEER. V was shortened by 0 bases and J by 4 bases, with 12 bases between the two germline ends. This CDR3 contains 15 residues.

The chain has TRBV7-9 and TRBJ1-2; D perhaps matches TRBD1 (5 bases). V was trimmed by 4 bases and J by 4 bases, leaving 13 bases between them. Germline V CDR1 and CDR2: SEHNR, FQNEAQ (reference sequence). The CDR3 spans 14 residues. The DNA for the CDR3 is TGTGCCAGCAGCTCTAACCAGGGTGTCTATGGCTACACCTTC. Protein: CASSSNQGVYGYTF.

This clone was recorded once. The chain has TRBV30 and TRBJ2-5; 9 positions match TRBD1. With V trimmed by 1 base and J by 9 bases, 6 bases remained unmatched. The germline CDR1 and CDR2 sequences are GTSNPN and SVGIG (reference sequence). This CDR3 comprises 13 residues. The CDR3 DNA is TGTGCCTGGAGTGCGGGGACAGGGACTTCCCAGTACTTC. Translated: CAWSAGTGTSQYF.

Only a few counts were recorded for this clone. This chain links TRBV4-3 with TRBJ2-4; TRBD2 agrees at 15 bases. The CDR3 length is 19 residues. Germline V gene lookup returns CDR1 LGHNA and CDR2 YSLEER. V lost 1 base, J lost 5 bases, and 9 bases stayed unmatched. CDR3 in amino acids: CASSQGRGLAGGRQNIQYF. CDR3 DNA sequence: TGCGCCAGCAGCCAAGGCCGGGGACTAGCGGGGGGTCGCCAAAACATTCAGTACTTC.